The source of this TCR beta chain is a study of cytomegalovirus exposure and HLA in healthy donors. Study context: The early release's HLA-typed donors yielded tens of millions of unique TCRs. There were 350 to 450 genotyped donors. Of these, roughly 80% fell in the genetic ancestry cluster associated with self-reported Caucasian donors.

A multiplex PCR was run with 60 Vbeta primers and 13 Jbeta primers. Assay used: immunoSEQ multiplex PCR; TCRdb lists only in-frame clones, some missing. The sample lists more than 90,000 clones; roughly 70% were seen once. The length of the CDR3 is 18 residues. V shed 0 bases and J 7 bases; nucleotides not matched to a gene: 11. Germline V gives CDR1 MGHRA, CDR2 YSYEKL. The source of this sequence is a man between 25 and 39 years old in good health and CMV-seropositive. The sequencing input was PBMCs. This chain joins TRBV4-1 and TRBJ2-2; 10 bases agree with TRBD2. CDR3 protein: CASSQDRKSGGAFGELFF. In DNA form, the CDR3 reads TGCGCCAGCAGCCAAGATCGGAAAAGCGGGGGGGCCTTCGGGGAGCTGTTTTTT.